This T cell receptor (beta chain) was recorded in a study of T-cell reconstitution after alpha-beta-depleted transplantation in children. Overall study results and limits: Several patients had high TCRbeta diversity at day 60; it came from surviving recipient T cells and thymic progenitors.

About this clonotype itself: Its antigen remains unidentified.

TCRbeta library construction was performed incorporating unique molecular identifiers. Each CDR3 protein is one row after TCRdb ran MiXCR on the PCR reads. This sample has approximately 500,000 distinct CDR3 sequences; 25% to 30% occur once, and the top ten carry about 35%. The sequenced sample was PBMCs, obtained before TCRalphabeta/CD19-depleted stem cell transplant. This receptor was obtained from a boy under three years old with Wiskott-Aldrich syndrome, due to receive a stem cell transplant.

The CDR3 nucleotides are TGTGCCAGCAGTTTGCAACTAGCGGGAGGGCCCGGCTACGAGCAGTACTTC. This encodes CASSLQLAGGPGYEQYF. The chain joins TRBV12-3 or TRBV12-4 to TRBJ2-7, with TRBD2 matching 13 bases. CDR3 size: 17 residues. The ends lost 3 bases at V and 3 bases at J; junction bases unmatched: 8.